These 14 T cell receptor beta chains share one sample of origin, sequenced in a study of blood T cell repertoires in COVID-19. This table comes from immunoSEQ multiplex PCR, and its TCRdb copy is limited to in-frame clones, with some not included. Among about 140,000 clones, roughly 88% were seen once, and the ten largest hold about 10%. Sequencing was carried out using peripheral blood. The source is a man aged 55 to 69 with active or convalescent COVID-19.

The rearrangement links TRBV9 to TRBJ1-1, with D maybe TRBD1 (6 bases). V gave up 4 bases and J gave up 8 bases, with 15 bases separating them. This CDR3 is built from 13 residues. Germline-derived CDR1 and CDR2 are SGDLS and YYNGEE. The CDR3 loop reads CASSPMEQGEAFF. Written as DNA, the CDR3 is TGTGCCAGCAGCCCCATGGAACAGGGAGAAGCTTTCTTT.

This clone was detected once. The V call is TRBV28, the J call TRBJ1-5, with 10 bases lining up with TRBD1. Losses at the gene ends were 6 bases for V and 7 bases for J; bases not matched to a gene: 9. This CDR3 has 15 residues. Germline assignment: CDR1 MDHEN and CDR2 SYDVKM. As DNA, the CDR3 is TGTGCCAGCAGGCGAGGGACAGGGGACAGGCAGCCCCAGCATTTT. It yields the protein CASRRGTGDRQPQHF.

V gene TRBV3-1 (or the pseudogene TRBV3-2) combines with J gene TRBJ2-1; 11 bases fit TRBD2. Trimming at V came to 4 bases and at J to 8 bases, leaving 7 bases not matched to a gene. The CDR3 extends over 15 amino acids. The germline V gene has CDR1 LGHDT and CDR2 YNNKEL (reference sequence). In DNA form, the CDR3 reads TGTGCCAGCAGCCGGGTAGCGGGAGGGTGGGATGAGCAGTTCTTC. It codes for CASSRVAGGWDEQFF.

This chain joins TRBV10-2 and TRBJ2-3, with D unclear. Germline CDR1 WSHSY, CDR2 SAAADI. V lost 4 bases and J 5 bases, leaving 7 bases between the germline ends. This CDR3 comprises 12 residues. The CDR3 here is CASSGLGDTQYF. DNA for the CDR3: TGCGCCAGCAGTGGGCTTGGAGATACGCAGTATTTT.

The chain is built from TRBV18 and TRBJ2-7, with 10 nucleotides matching TRBD1. With V trimmed by 6 bases and J by 4 bases, 3 bases remained unmatched. CDR3 size: 13 residues. The germline V gene has CDR1 KGHSH and CDR2 LQKENI. DNA of the CDR3: TGTGCCAGCTCGGAGGGACAGGGGTACGAGCAGTACTTC. Translating gives CASSEGQGYEQYF.

The chain couples TRBV4-1 to TRBJ2-7, with TRBD2 identical over 11 bases. Germline V lookup: CDR1 MGHRA, CDR2 YSYEKL. The J segment lost 3 bases and the V segment lost 0 bases, leaving 10 bases of the junction unmatched. CDR3 length equals 18 residues. The CDR3 region has the DNA TGCGCCAGCAGCCAAGATTGGGCCACCGGGACTAGCGGCTACGAGCAGTACTTC. It encodes CASSQDWATGTSGYEQYF.

This clone was counted only a few times. CDR3 protein: CASRIPGQGIEKLFF. The CDR3 DNA reads as TGTGCCAGTAGGATACCGGGACAGGGGATTGAAAAACTGTTTTTT. V is TRBV19 and J is TRBJ1-4; 10 bases fit TRBD1. Germline V gives CDR1 LNHDA, CDR2 SQIVND (reference sequence). This CDR3 comprises 15 residues. V was clipped by 6 bases and J by 7 bases; unmatched bases: 8.

The V call is TRBV24-1, the J call TRBJ2-1, with 8 bases that match TRBD2. The junction had 6 bases not matched to a gene; V was cut back by 1 base and J by 8 bases. Germline values: CDR1 KGHDR, CDR2 SFDVKD. This CDR3 has 15 residues. The CDR3 here is CATSDFREGRYEQFF. The DNA of the CDR3 is TGTGCCACCAGTGATTTCCGGGAGGGCCGCTATGAGCAGTTCTTC.

The chain is built from TRBV5-1 and TRBJ1-2; 8 positions match TRBD1. Trimming removed 4 bases from V and 0 bases from J; junction bases left unmatched: 5. The CDR3 has 15 amino acids. The V gene's germline CDR1 is SGHRS and CDR2 YFSETQ. CDR3 coding DNA: TGCGCCAGCAGCCAACCGGACAGGGCTAACTATGGCTACACCTTC. Protein sequence: CASSQPDRANYGYTF.

The chain is built from TRBV24-1 and TRBJ2-5, with 7 nucleotides matching TRBD2. From germline, CDR1 is KGHDR and CDR2 SFDVKD. V shed 10 bases, J shed 4 bases, and the junction held 14 bases outside the gene matches. The CDR3 covers 15 residues. CDR3 DNA: TGTGCCACAAGCCATGGGGGGGGAGGGACAGAGACCCAGTACTTC. It encodes CATSHGGGGTETQYF.

This chain connects TRBV9 to TRBJ1-4, with unresolved D. The V end lost 2 bases, the J end lost 2 bases, and 7 bases lay between the germline ends. The V gene's germline CDR1 is SGDLS and CDR2 YYNGEE. The CDR3 has 14 residues. The CDR3 DNA reads as TGTGCCAGCAGCGTCGCCGGGACTAATGAAAAACTGTTTTTT. It codes for CASSVAGTNEKLFF. Together with reference TRBV9 and TRBJ1-4, the CDR3 gives the full variable domain: DSGVTQTPKHLITATGQRVTLRCSPRSGDLSVYWYQQSLDQGLQFLIQYYNGEERAKGNILERFSAQQFPDLHSELNLSSLELGDSALYFCASSVAGTNEKLFFGSGTQLSVL.

The chain uses TRBV9 and TRBJ2-7; 8 bases map to TRBD1. The CDR3 runs 16 residues. The ends lost 4 bases at V and 3 bases at J; junction bases unmatched: 12. CDR1 and CDR2 from the germline V gene are SGDLS and YYNGEE. This CDR3 is CASSPRLGTGNYEQYF. CDR3 sequence (DNA): TGTGCCAGCAGCCCAAGACTCGGGACAGGTAACTACGAGCAGTACTTC.

The chain has TRBV4-1 and TRBJ1-2, with 7 nucleotides matching TRBD1. Germline V gene lookup returns CDR1 MGHRA and CDR2 YSYEKL. Germline trimming cut 1 base from V and 8 bases from J; bases unmatched to any gene: 16. The CDR3 is 17 residues long. CDR3 coding DNA: TGCGCCAGCAGCCAAGTCGTCTCGGCAGGGGGGAAGCGGGGCTACACCTTC. Protein sequence: CASSQVVSAGGKRGYTF.

The V and J genes are TRBV7-9 and TRBJ2-3; TRBD2 matches 12 bases. CDR3 size: 15 residues. In germline, CDR1 is SEHNR, CDR2 FQNEAQ (reference sequence). J lost 4 bases, V lost 5 bases, and 4 bases had no gene match. The CDR3 nucleotides read TGTGCCAGCAGCACGGGACTAGCGGGCGCAGATACGCAGTATTTT. Its protein product is CASSTGLAGADTQYF.